The 15 T cell receptor beta chains reported below all come from one sample, sequenced in a study of CD8 T cells in ankylosing spondylitis. TCRdb reanalysed the 5' RACE reads using MiXCR and keeps one entry per CDR3 protein. The table records under 170,000 distinct CDR3 sequences, under 45% of them present only once. Input material: synovial fluid, either unsorted or a sorted T cell fraction (not recorded which). The receptor source for this set is a male donor with ankylosing spondylitis.

The chain is built from TRBV11-2 and TRBJ2-3; D tentatively reads TRBD1 or TRBD2 (5 bases each). In germline, CDR1 is SGHAT, CDR2 FQNNGV. CDR3 length equals 18 residues. Trimming took off 0 bases at V and 0 bases at J, with 16 bases between the two ends. DNA of the CDR3: TGTGCCAGCAGCTTAGATATTACGAATTGGGACAGCACAGATACGCAGTATTTT. Translating gives CASSLDITNWDSTDTQYF.

This clonotype has a handful of counts. V is TRBV28 and J is TRBJ2-3; the D is unclear. Trimming stripped 2 bases from V and 1 base from J, with 7 bases between. In germline, CDR1 is MDHEN, CDR2 SYDVKM. CDR3 size: 14 residues. The DNA for the CDR3 is TGTGCCAGCAGTTTAATACTTCGCACAGATACGCAGTATTTT. This gives the protein CASSLILRTDTQYF.

V is TRBV6-5 and J is TRBJ2-1; 7 bases are shared with TRBD1. The CDR3 runs to 14 residues. Germline V gives CDR1 MNHEY, CDR2 SVGAGI. V lost 2 bases, J lost 4 bases, and 2 bases stayed unmatched. The DNA for the CDR3 is TGTGCCAGCAGTTACACGGGACAGTACAATGAGCAGTTCTTC. It is translated as CASSYTGQYNEQFF.

This chain joins TRBV15 and TRBJ2-5; TRBD1 is a possible D gene (6 bases). There are 16 residues in the CDR3. V gave up 0 bases and J gave up 2 bases, with 13 bases separating them. Germline CDR1 and CDR2: LNHNV and YYDKDF (reference sequence). CDR3 sequence reads: CATSRDGTGLQETQYF. CDR3 bases: TGTGCCACCAGCAGAGATGGCACAGGGTTGCAAGAGACCCAGTACTTC.

The chain links TRBV27 to TRBJ2-6; 8 positions agree with TRBD1. Germline CDR1 reads MNHEY; CDR2 reads SMNVEV (reference sequence). V gave up 5 bases and J gave up 2 bases; unmatched junction bases: 8. This CDR3 has 17 amino acids. The CDR3, as DNA: TGTGCCAGCAGTCACCAGGGGGCTGTCACTGGGGCCAACGTCCTGACTTTC. Residues: CASSHQGAVTGANVLTF. Full variable domain (remainder filled in from reference TRBV27 and TRBJ2-6): EAQVTQNPRYLITVTGKKLTVTCSQNMNHEYMSWYRQDPGLGLRQIYYSMNVEVTDKGDVPEGYKVSRKEKRNFPLILESPSPNQTSLYFCASSHQGAVTGANVLTFGAGSRLTVL.

This chain joins TRBV5-1 and TRBJ1-4; tentatively, D is TRBD1 (5 bases). Trimming left V 4 bases short and J 3 bases short, with 13 bases between. CDR3 length: 15 amino acids. The germline CDR1 and CDR2 sequences are SGHRS and YFSETQ. CDR3 sequence: CASSPRERPNEKLFF. For the CDR3, the DNA is TGCGCCAGCAGCCCCAGGGAGCGGCCTAATGAAAAACTGTTTTTT.

V usage is TRBV4-2 and J usage is TRBJ2-1; 15 nucleotides match TRBD2. V shed 3 bases, J shed 15 bases, and the junction held 24 bases outside the gene matches. The CDR3 spans 20 residues. Germline loops: CDR1 LGHNA, CDR2 YNFKEQ. The CDR3 sequence: CASSQHGTGAGTSGRWVRFF. CDR3 DNA sequence: TGTGCCAGCAGCCAGCACGGGACAGGGGCCGGGACTAGCGGGAGGTGGGTGCGGTTCTTC.

The chain joins TRBV4-1 to TRBJ2-7; perhaps TRBD1 as D (5 bases). Germline assignment: CDR1 MGHRA and CDR2 YSYEKL. V was trimmed by 0 bases and J by 3 bases, leaving 9 bases between them. CDR3 size: 14 residues. CDR3 sequence (DNA): TGCGCCAGCAGCCAAGAGTGGGGCCGCTACGAGCAGTACTTC. It is translated as CASSQEWGRYEQYF.

This clonotype was detected ten times or more. The chain carries TRBV6-2 or TRBV6-3 and TRBJ2-1; D gene unclear. Germline CDR1 reads MNHEY; CDR2 reads SVGEGT. The CDR3 covers 12 residues. Trimming stripped 2 bases from V and 3 bases from J, with 2 bases between. The CDR3 spells CASSYGYNEQFF. In DNA form, the CDR3 reads TGTGCCAGCAGTTACGGCTACAATGAGCAGTTCTTC.

In this sample, this clonotype turned up a few times. J is TRBJ2-7 and V is TRBV5-1; D is tentatively TRBD1 or TRBD2 (6 bases each). Germline V gene data show CDR1 as SGHRS and CDR2 as YFSETQ. V was cut by 0 bases and J by 3 bases, with 13 bases left in between. This CDR3 is 15 amino acids long. CDR3 in amino acids: CASSLVGGRNYEQYF. CDR3 bases: TGCGCCAGCAGCTTGGTAGGGGGGCGTAACTACGAGCAGTACTTC.

V and J are TRBV4-3 and TRBJ1-2; D ambiguous. The CDR3 sequence is 14 residues long. V lost 1 base and J lost 3, with 9 bases in between. In germline, CDR1 is LGHNA, CDR2 YSLEER. CDR3 sequence reads: CASSQGNGDYGYTF. The CDR3 nucleotides are TGCGCCAGCAGCCAAGGGAACGGAGACTATGGCTACACCTTC.

This clonotype was counted only a few times. V usage is TRBV7-9 and J usage is TRBJ2-5; D not resolved. The ends were cut back, 6 bases at V and 5 bases at J, with 4 bases in the middle. CDR1 is SEHNR, CDR2 FQNEAQ, per germline (reference sequence). This CDR3 is 10 amino acids long. The CDR3 sequence is CASRRETQYF. In DNA, the CDR3 is TGTGCCAGCAGAAGGGAGACCCAGTACTTC.

The chain recombines TRBV4-2 with TRBJ2-7; 10 nucleotides match TRBD2. This CDR3 contains 14 residues. Losses at the gene ends were 2 bases for V and 3 bases for J; bases not matched to a gene: 1. CDR1 and CDR2 from the germline V gene are LGHNA and YNFKEQ. As DNA, the CDR3 is TGTGCCAGCAGCCAACTAGCGGGGGTCTACGAGCAGTACTTC. It translates to CASSQLAGVYEQYF.

The chain combines TRBV15 with TRBJ2-5; D possibly matches TRBD1 or TRBD2 (5 bases each). In germline, CDR1 is LNHNV, CDR2 YYDKDF (reference sequence). There are 16 residues in the CDR3. Trimming took off 1 base at V and 5 bases at J, with 17 bases between the two ends. The chain's CDR3 is CATSRGTMGDVETQYF. The CDR3 region has the DNA TGTGCCACCAGCAGAGGGACAATGGGAGATGTGGAGACCCAGTACTTC.

The CDR3 DNA reads as TGTGCCAGCAGCTTAGAGTTTGGGGGGCACTTCTCCTACGAGCAGTACTTC. This codes for CASSLEFGGHFSYEQYF. J is TRBJ2-7 and V is TRBV11-2; D is tentatively TRBD1 or TRBD2 (6 bases each). Trimming removed 0 bases from V and 0 bases from J, with 15 bases in between. Germline lookup yields CDR1 SGHAT and CDR2 FQNNGV. The CDR3 runs 17 residues.